Listed below are T cell receptor beta chains from one sample, sequenced in a study of blood T cell repertoires in COVID-19. Only in-frame clones appear in the TCRdb table, and some are missing; sequencing was by immunoSEQ multiplex PCR. Among 150,000 to 200,000 clones listed, about 86% were seen once. The sequencing input was peripheral blood. These receptors were collected from a man aged 25-45 years with active or convalescent COVID-19. CDR3s include the opening cysteine and the closing phenylalanine or tryptophan. The order of the fields is clone size, V gene, J gene, D gene, CDR3 protein, CDR3 DNA. The D gene is left open where the match is weak. Expanded clones get a size class; other rows say once, few or many, or leave the size out.

>.|TRBV29-1|TRBJ2-5|TRBD1
CSGTGGLGQETQYF
TGCAGCGGCACAGGGGGCTTAGGACAAGAGACCCAGTACTTC
>.|TRBV7-2|TRBJ1-2|.
CASSADRSGSGYTF
TGTGCCAGCAGCGCAGACAGGTCGGGAAGTGGCTACACCTTC
>.|TRBV18|TRBJ1-6|TRBD1
CASGQRDSNSPLHF
TGTGCCAGCGGGCAAAGGGACAGCAATTCACCCCTCCACTTT
>.|TRBV6-2/TRBV6-3|TRBJ2-1|TRBD2
CASSHPGSGRKGEQFF
TGTGCCAGCAGTCATCCCGGGAGCGGGAGGAAGGGTGAGCAGTTCTTC
>.|TRBV6-5|TRBJ1-5|TRBD1
CASSWGQGNQPQHF
TGTGCCAGCAGTTGGGGACAGGGCAATCAGCCCCAGCATTTT
>.|TRBV10-1|TRBJ2-2|.
CASSEDSNTGELFF
TGCGCCAGCAGTGAGGACAGTAACACCGGGGAGCTGTTTTTT
>once|TRBV9|TRBJ1-4|TRBD1
CASSVQGAFTTNEKLFF
TGTGCCAGCAGCGTGCAGGGGGCGTTTACAACTAATGAAAAACTGTTTTTT
>once|TRBV29-1|TRBJ2-7|.
CSVVLDSSSGRVLYEQYF
TGCAGCGTTGTTTTGGATAGTAGCTCTGGCAGGGTACTCTACGAGCAGTACTTC
>few|TRBV21-1|TRBJ2-3|.
CASSKTAGIRGGRKPPSTDTQYF
TGTGCCAGCAGCAAAACCGCCGGGATTCGGGGGGGGAGGAAACCCCCTAGCACAGATACGCAGTATTTT
>.|TRBV24-1|TRBJ2-1|.
CATSDTSGVVGQFF
TGTGCCACCAGTGATACGTCAGGGGTAGTGGGGCAGTTCTTC
>.|TRBV3-1/TRBV3-2|TRBJ1-1|.
CASSQVEGYGAFF
TGTGCCAGCAGCCAAGTGGAGGGTTACGGAGCTTTCTTT
>.|TRBV18|TRBJ2-3|.
CASSESAGGTDTQYF
TGTGCCAGCTCAGAATCGGCAGGGGGCACAGATACGCAGTATTTT
>.|TRBV4-3|TRBJ2-7|TRBD1
CASSQEETGQGYEQYF
TGCGCCAGCAGCCAAGAGGAGACGGGACAGGGCTACGAGCAGTACTTC
>.|TRBV7-9|TRBJ2-5|.
CASSQAGPTGTQYF
TGTGCCAGCAGCCAAGCGGGCCCGACTGGGACCCAGTACTTC
>.|TRBV5-6|TRBJ1-2|.
CASSLSRTPGYTF
TGTGCCAGCAGCTTGTCCAGGACTCCGGGCTACACCTTC
>.|TRBV5-1|TRBJ1-5|.
CASSIDGNQPQHF
TGCGCCAGCAGCATAGACGGGAATCAGCCCCAGCATTTT
>few|TRBV3-1/TRBV3-2|TRBJ2-5|TRBD2
CASTYYRGGETQYF
TGTGCCAGCACCTACTATCGGGGGGGGGAGACCCAGTACTTC
>once|TRBV6-5|TRBJ1-1|TRBD1
CASSSGTGCLF
TGTGCCAGCAGTTCCGGGACAGGGTGTCTCTTT
>.|TRBV2|TRBJ1-1|.
CASRRDGTEAFF
TGTGCCAGCAGGAGGGATGGGACTGAAGCTTTCTTT
>.|TRBV7-9|TRBJ2-1|TRBD1
CASSLDRGLWEQFF
TGTGCCAGCAGCTTAGACAGGGGGCTCTGGGAGCAGTTCTTC
>.|TRBV4-3|TRBJ1-2|TRBD1
CASSQGDSGLYGYTF
TGCGCCAGCAGCCAAGGGGACAGCGGCCTCTATGGCTACACCTTC
>.|TRBV30|TRBJ1-4|.
CAWSVMRAGEKLFF
TGTGCCTGGAGTGTGATGAGGGCAGGTGAAAAACTGTTTTTT
>.|TRBV7-6|TRBJ2-7|TRBD2
CASSSSLAAITYEQYF
TGTGCCAGCAGCTCCTCACTAGCGGCAATTACCTACGAGCAGTACTTC
>.|TRBV2|TRBJ1-2|TRBD1
CASSGAGGSGHYGYTF
TGTGCCAGCAGTGGGGCAGGGGGCTCCGGCCACTATGGCTACACCTTC
>.|TRBV11-2|TRBJ2-1|TRBD2
CASTHWTSGSSRTNEQFF
TGTGCCAGCACCCACTGGACTAGCGGGAGCTCGAGGACAAATGAGCAGTTCTTC
>.|TRBV19|TRBJ2-4|TRBD1
CASSWDRVYF
TGTGCCAGTAGTTGGGACAGGGTGTACTTC
>.|TRBV5-1|TRBJ1-1|.
CASSLEGTRNTEAFF
TGCGCCAGCAGCTTGGAAGGGACACGGAACACTGAAGCTTTCTTT
>.|TRBV5-1|TRBJ2-2|TRBD2
CASSPSAGGVTGELFF
TGCGCCAGCAGCCCTTCAGCGGGAGGCGTCACCGGGGAGCTGTTTTTT
>once|TRBV7-8|TRBJ1-6|.
CASSSDVNSPLHF
TGTGCCAGCAGTTCAGATGTCAATTCACCCCTCCACTTT
>.|TRBV10-3|TRBJ2-3|TRBD1
CAISPIPGQGMPDTQYF
TGTGCCATCAGTCCAATTCCGGGACAGGGCATGCCAGATACGCAGTATTTT
>.|TRBV9|TRBJ2-5|TRBD2
CASSVASGGKETQYF
TGTGCCAGCAGCGTGGCTAGCGGGGGAAAAGAGACCCAGTACTTC
>once|TRBV18|TRBJ2-7|TRBD1
CASSQPTGGLYEQYF
TGTGCCAGCTCACAGCCCACAGGGGGGCTCTACGAGCAGTACTTC
>.|TRBV2|TRBJ1-2|TRBD1
CASAGTGGTGYTF
TGTGCCAGTGCCGGGACAGGGGGGACTGGCTACACCTTC
>.|TRBV7-9|TRBJ2-3|.
CASSLAGDADTQYF
TGTGCCAGCAGCTTAGCGGGAGACGCAGATACGCAGTATTTT
>.|TRBV3-1/TRBV3-2|TRBJ1-4|TRBD1
CASSQGTGEVGEKLFF
TGTGCCAGCAGCCAAGGGACAGGGGAGGTAGGAGAAAAACTGTTTTTT
>.|TRBV28|TRBJ1-3|.
CASSYQGPHTLISGNTIYF
TGTGCCAGCAGTTACCAGGGCCCCCACACACTGATCTCTGGAAACACCATATATTTT
>.|TRBV9|TRBJ1-4|TRBD1
CASSSGGAGEKLFF
TGTGCCAGCAGCTCAGGGGGCGCGGGAGAAAAACTGTTTTTT
>.|TRBV28|TRBJ2-1|TRBD1
CASSLPDRANTMKQFF
TGTGCCAGCAGTTTACCCGACAGGGCCAATACAATGAAGCAGTTCTTC
>.|TRBV30|TRBJ1-1|.
CAWSAFGETEAFF
TGTGCCTGGAGCGCCTTCGGGGAGACTGAAGCTTTCTTT
>.|TRBV19|TRBJ2-7|.
CASSIKRREDYEQYF
TGTGCCAGTAGTATAAAACGGAGAGAGGACTACGAGCAGTACTTC
>.|TRBV2|TRBJ1-6|TRBD1
CASRDRQGSSPLHF
TGTGCCAGCAGAGACCGACAGGGAAGCTCACCCCTCCACTTT
>.|TRBV6-2/TRBV6-3|TRBJ1-5|TRBD1
CASSQGTVTSGQPQHF
TGTGCCAGCAGTCAGGGGACAGTCACCTCGGGTCAGCCCCAGCATTTT
>.|TRBV2|TRBJ2-3|.
CASKPGPLGDTQYF
TGTGCCAGCAAGCCCGGACCACTAGGGGATACGCAGTATTTT
>.|TRBV3-1/TRBV3-2|TRBJ2-2|.
CASSPGVTGELFF
TGTGCCAGCAGCCCGGGAGTCACCGGGGAGCTGTTTTTT
>.|TRBV28|TRBJ2-3|.
CASSFSPDTQYF
TGTGCCAGCAGTTTCAGTCCTGATACGCAGTATTTT
>.|TRBV7-9|TRBJ2-1|TRBD1
CASGQGALNEQFF
TGTGCCAGCGGACAGGGGGCTCTGAATGAGCAGTTCTTC
>few|TRBV4-3|TRBJ2-1|TRBD2
CASSQGQGLAGDNEQFF
TGCGCCAGCAGCCAGGGTCAGGGACTAGCGGGAGACAATGAGCAGTTCTTC
>.|TRBV5-1|TRBJ1-6|TRBD1
CASSPGDRGISSPLHF
TGCGCCAGCAGCCCAGGGGACAGGGGAATCTCTTCACCCCTCCACTTT
>.|TRBV19|TRBJ2-2|TRBD2
CASSPGTSGLTGELFF
TGTGCCAGTTCCCCCGGGACTAGCGGGCTCACCGGGGAGCTGTTTTTT
>.|TRBV4-1|TRBJ2-2|.
CASSQNLFGRKNTGELFF
TGCGCCAGCAGCCAAAACCTTTTTGGGAGAAAGAACACCGGGGAGCTGTTTTTT
>.|TRBV5-6|TRBJ1-5|.
CASSFRQLNQPQHF
TGTGCCAGCAGCTTTCGACAGCTCAATCAGCCCCAGCATTTT
>.|TRBV6-1|TRBJ1-6|.
CASSETVGSPLHF
TGTGCCAGCAGTGAGACAGTAGGTTCACCCCTCCACTTT
>.|TRBV25-1|TRBJ1-2|TRBD1
CASSHPGTGLTGYTF
TGTGCCAGCTCCCACCCCGGGACAGGCCTGACGGGCTACACCTTC
>.|TRBV10-3|TRBJ2-2|TRBD2
CAISAGLAGGRTGELFF
TGTGCCATCAGCGCGGGACTAGCGGGGGGGCGCACCGGGGAGCTGTTTTTT
>.|TRBV19|TRBJ1-4|TRBD1
CASTQGDAGEKLFF
TGTGCCAGTACCCAGGGGGACGCGGGTGAAAAACTGTTTTTT
>.|TRBV29-1|TRBJ2-2|.
CSGANQYTGELFF
TGCAGCGGGGCCAATCAGTATACCGGGGAGCTGTTTTTT
>.|TRBV27|TRBJ2-2|TRBD2
CASRDLLAGGLIANTGELFF
TGTGCCAGCAGAGATCTTCTAGCGGGGGGGCTCATCGCGAACACCGGGGAGCTGTTTTTT
>.|TRBV2|TRBJ2-5|.
CASSELGGPGETQYF
TGTGCCAGCAGTGAGCTCGGGGGGCCGGGAGAGACCCAGTACTTC
>.|TRBV3-1/TRBV3-2|TRBJ2-5|.
CASSQDLGAKTQYF
TGTGCCAGCAGCCAAGACCTGGGGGCGAAGACCCAGTACTTC